This T cell receptor (beta chain) comes out of a study of T cell responses to AZD1222 COVID-19 vaccine. CDR3 length: 15 amino acids. Germline CDR1 and CDR2: MDHEN and SYDVKM. Trimming shortened V by 3 bases and J by 10 bases, and 19 bases separated the two germline ends. Data came from immunoSEQ multiplex PCR; TCRdb stores just in-frame clones and leaves some out. The profile covers over 80,000 clones, with just over 90% appearing a single time and around 8.4% taken by the ten largest. The sample in question was peripheral blood, obtained 28 days after the second AZD1222 dose. The sequence was collected from an adult who received the AZD1222 COVID-19 vaccine. V and J are TRBV28 and TRBJ2-1; D perhaps matches TRBD1 (6 bases). CDR3: CASSFYPASRGEQFF. CDR3 DNA sequence: TGTGCCAGCAGTTTTTACCCGGCTAGCAGGGGAGAGCAGTTCTTC.